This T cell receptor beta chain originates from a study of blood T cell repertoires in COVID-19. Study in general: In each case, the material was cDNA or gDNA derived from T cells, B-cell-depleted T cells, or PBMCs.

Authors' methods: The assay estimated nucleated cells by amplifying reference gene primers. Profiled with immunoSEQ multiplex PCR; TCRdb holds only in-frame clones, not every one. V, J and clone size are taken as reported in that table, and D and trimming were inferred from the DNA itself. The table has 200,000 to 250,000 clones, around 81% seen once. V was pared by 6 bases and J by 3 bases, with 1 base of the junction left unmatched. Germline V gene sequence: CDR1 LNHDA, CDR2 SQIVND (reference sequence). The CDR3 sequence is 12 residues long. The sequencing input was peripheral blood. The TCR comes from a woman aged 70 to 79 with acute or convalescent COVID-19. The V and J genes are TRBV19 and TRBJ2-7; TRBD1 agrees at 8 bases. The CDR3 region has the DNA TGTGCCAGTAGCACAGGGGGCTACGAGCAGTACTTC. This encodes CASSTGGYEQYF.